The 24 T cell receptor beta chains given below trace back to one sample, sequenced in a study of blood T cell repertoires in COVID-19. Data came from immunoSEQ multiplex PCR; TCRdb stores just in-frame clones and leaves some out. The table includes approximately 100,000 clones, approximately 91% detected once. What was sequenced was peripheral blood. All receptors derive from a woman in her sixties or seventies with acute or convalescent COVID-19.

This sequence joins TRBV27 and TRBJ2-1; 9 nucleotides line up with TRBD2. Looked up from germline, CDR1 is MNHEY and CDR2 is SMNVEV (reference sequence). This CDR3 region has 14 residues. The J segment lost 13 bases and the V segment lost 6 bases, leaving 13 bases of the junction unmatched. CDR3 bases: TGTGCCAGCAGAAATAGCGGGAGAACGGCTGATCAGTTCTTC. Translating it yields CASRNSGRTADQFF.

For the CDR3, the DNA is TGTGCCCGCAATTGCGGCGGATACAATGAGCAGTTCTTC. This codes for CARNCGGYNEQFF. The chain joins TRBV21-1 to TRBJ2-1; the D call of TRBD2 is as the table states it, not checked on the DNA. TRBV21-1 is a pseudogene segment. The CDR3 loop spans 13 amino acids.

The CDR3 region has the DNA TGTGCCAGCTCACCAGAGTTGAAGTACGAGCAGTACGTC. Translating gives CASSPELKYEQYV. This sequence joins TRBV18 and TRBJ2-7; D gene ambiguous. In germline, CDR1 is KGHSH, CDR2 LQKENI. V lost 2 bases to trimming and J lost 4 bases, with 9 bases between them. This CDR3 is built from 13 residues.

This chain joins TRBV5-1 and TRBJ2-5; D is ambiguous. Germline loops: CDR1 SGHRS, CDR2 YFSETQ. V dropped 4 bases and J dropped 5 bases, with 15 bases sitting between them. The CDR3 is 14 residues long. This chain's CDR3 is CASSEAAVQETQYF. The CDR3 DNA follows: TGCGCCAGCAGCGAGGCGGCAGTGCAGGAGACCCAGTACTTC.

This clone occurred a few times. V and J are TRBV28 and TRBJ1-2; TRBD1 is a possible D gene (5 bases). Germline lookup yields CDR1 MDHEN and CDR2 SYDVKM. V was shortened by 3 bases and J by 4 bases, with 12 bases between the two germline ends. CDR3 size: 14 residues. This CDR3 is CASSFTQGGYGYTF. The DNA of the CDR3 is TGTGCCAGCAGTTTCACCCAGGGCGGCTATGGCTACACCTTC.

The chain employs TRBV11-2 and TRBJ2-5; maybe TRBD2 (5 bases). The V end was cut by 4 bases, the J end by 5 bases, with 17 bases between. This CDR3 contains 15 residues. Per germline, CDR1 SGHAT and CDR2 FQNNGV. Here the CDR3 reads CASSSVGGSGETQYF. Here the CDR3 DNA reads TGTGCCAGCAGCTCCGTGGGTGGGAGTGGTGAGACCCAGTACTTC.

This sequence joins TRBV6-5 and TRBJ1-5; D call uncertain. The CDR3 runs 12 residues. With 4 bases removed from V and 6 bases from J, the gap between germline ends came to 7 bases. CDR1 MNHEY and CDR2 SVGAGI come from the germline V gene. CDR3 bases: TGTGCCAGCAGTTCGGGGAGTCAGCCCCAGCATTTT. Its translation: CASSSGSQPQHF.

This chain joins TRBV6-2 or TRBV6-3 and TRBJ1-1; D is undetermined. V was pared by 6 bases and J by 6 bases, with 14 bases between. The CDR3 is made up of 13 amino acids. The germline CDR1 and CDR2 sequences are MNHEY and SVGEGT. CDR3 bases: TGTGCCAGCAGCAACCAGAGGAGAGCTGAAGCTTTCTTT. Amino acids: CASSNQRRAEAFF.

This chain connects TRBV30 to TRBJ1-3; D is unclear. CDR3 length: 13 residues. The germline gives CDR1 GTSNPN, CDR2 SVGIG (reference sequence). V lost 5 bases to trimming and J lost 0 bases, with 8 bases between them. This chain's CDR3 is CAWGLHSGNTIYF. In DNA form, the CDR3 reads TGTGCCTGGGGATTACACTCTGGAAACACCATATATTTT.

The chain recombines TRBV9 with TRBJ2-5; D call uncertain. The ends were cut back, 2 bases at V and 7 bases at J, with 15 bases in the middle. The CDR3 has 14 residues. Per the germline V gene, CDR1 is SGDLS and CDR2 is YYNGEE. The CDR3 reads CASSVNSPPGTQYF. In nucleotides, the CDR3 is TGTGCCAGCAGCGTTAATAGCCCCCCGGGGACCCAGTACTTC.

V and J are TRBV2 and TRBJ2-1, with 7 bases lining up with TRBD1. The CDR3 runs 15 residues. The ends lost 6 bases at V and 5 bases at J; junction bases unmatched: 10. CDR1 is SNHLY, CDR2 FYNNEI, per germline. CDR3 in DNA: TGTGCCAGCAGGGACCGGACAGGTGGGGACAATGAGCAGTTCTTC. Translated: CASRDRTGGDNEQFF.

The chain is built from TRBV10-2 and TRBJ2-3; D is ambiguous. Between the trimmed V and J ends, which lost 8 bases and 3 bases, there was a span of 12 bases. Germline V lookup: CDR1 WSHSY, CDR2 SAAADI. The CDR3 contains 13 residues. This chain's CDR3 is CASLRTGTDTQYF. CDR3 nucleotide sequence: TGCGCCAGCCTCCGCACCGGGACAGATACGCAGTATTTT.

As regards this clone: The sample holds other DNA sequences that translate to the same CDR3. The V call is TRBV19, the J call TRBJ2-2; TRBD1 agrees at 7 bases. Unmatched junction bases numbered 6, after V lost 8 bases and J lost 3 bases. The CDR3 runs 14 residues. Germline V gives CDR1 LNHDA, CDR2 SQIVND (reference sequence). In DNA, the CDR3 is TGTGCCAGTCGACAGGGTTGGGACACCGGGGAGCTGTTTTTT. The encoded protein is CASRQGWDTGELFF.

The chain has TRBV2 and TRBJ2-2, with TRBD1 matching over 12 bases. The V gene end was trimmed by 6 bases and the J gene end by 6 bases; junction bases not matched to a gene: 8. The CDR3 runs to 16 residues. Germline loops: CDR1 SNHLY, CDR2 FYNNEI. CDR3: CASREYGTGGSGELFF. The CDR3 DNA reads as TGTGCCAGCAGGGAATACGGGACAGGGGGCTCCGGGGAGCTGTTTTTT.

V gene TRBV18 combines with J gene TRBJ2-7, with a possible D match to TRBD2 (5 bases). This CDR3 region has 13 residues. V was trimmed by 4 bases and J by 5 bases, leaving 12 bases between them. Germline V lookup: CDR1 KGHSH, CDR2 LQKENI. The CDR3 DNA reads as TGTGCCAGCTCACGAGGGAGTAAGAACGAGCAGTACTTC. Translated: CASSRGSKNEQYF.

This sequence joins TRBV10-3 and TRBJ2-2; 7 bases fit TRBD2. This CDR3 has 15 amino acids. Germline V CDR1 and CDR2: ENHRY, SYGVKD. Losses at the gene ends were 0 bases for V and 6 bases for J; bases not matched to a gene: 4. CDR3 sequence (DNA): TGTGCCATCAGTGAGTCGGCGGGAGAAGCCGGGGAGCTGTTTTTT. Translated: CAISESAGEAGELFF.

The genes are TRBV30 and TRBJ1-1, with D unresolved. Germline V gives CDR1 GTSNPN, CDR2 SVGIG (reference sequence). V shed 0 bases and J shed 4 bases, with 9 bases lying between them. This CDR3 comprises 13 residues. CDR3 sequence (DNA): TGTGCCTGGAGTGTCTCAGTAATCACTGAAGCTTTCTTT. Encoded protein: CAWSVSVITEAFF.

The chain uses TRBV7-9 and TRBJ1-6; 9 bases align to TRBD1. Germline V gene sequence: CDR1 SEHNR, CDR2 FQNEAQ (reference sequence). The CDR3 totals 14 residues. V lost 3 bases and J lost 8; bases outside the gene matches: 2. The CDR3 region has the DNA TGTGCCAGCAGCTTGGGACAGGGAGATTCACCCCTCCACTTT. Amino acid sequence: CASSLGQGDSPLHF.

V is TRBV6-6 and J is TRBJ2-1, with D possibly TRBD2 on 5 matching bases. The CDR3 consists of 16 residues. The germline V gene has CDR1 MNHNY and CDR2 SVGAGI (reference sequence). V dropped 2 bases and J dropped 7 bases, with 18 bases sitting between them. CDR3 in DNA: TGTGCCAGCAGTTACGGATCTGGAGGAGGCAGGAATGAGCAGTTCTTC. This translates into CASSYGSGGGRNEQFF.

The table lists this clone with a few counts. J is TRBJ2-1 and V is TRBV24-1, with TRBD2 matching 14 bases. Germline lookup yields CDR1 KGHDR and CDR2 SFDVKD. The CDR3 has 15 residues. J lost 9 bases, V lost 7 bases, and 7 bases had no gene match. The CDR3 protein is CATSWTSGRKVEQFF. CDR3 sequence (DNA): TGTGCCACCAGCTGGACTAGCGGGAGGAAGGTTGAGCAGTTCTTC.

The rearrangement links TRBV28 to TRBJ1-5; TRBD1 might be the D (5 bases). The CDR3 runs 12 residues. CDR1 is MDHEN, CDR2 SYDVKM, per germline. Trimming removed 2 bases from V and 6 bases from J, with 5 bases in between. The CDR3 bases are TGTGCCAGCAGTTTACAGGGTCAGCCCCAGCATTTT. This sequence encodes CASSLQGQPQHF.

V is TRBV5-8 and J is TRBJ1-5, with no clear D. This CDR3 has 14 residues. The germline V and J ends were trimmed by 0 bases and 5 bases, with 9 bases remaining between them. In germline, CDR1 is SGHTS, CDR2 YDEGEE. CDR3 bases: TGTGCCAGCAGCTTGGGGCAGAAAGATCAGCCCCAGCATTTT. As protein: CASSLGQKDQPQHF.

The CDR3 sequence is CASRLSYTGELFF. The CDR3 DNA reads as TGTGCCAGCAGACTGTCTTACACCGGGGAGCTGTTTTTT. V usage is TRBV2 and J usage is TRBJ2-2; D unclear. Germline lookup yields CDR1 SNHLY and CDR2 FYNNEI. The V and J ends lost 6 bases and 3 bases respectively, with 8 bases between them. The CDR3 is made up of 13 amino acids.

This rearrangement joins TRBV7-2 to TRBJ2-2, with 15 bases aligning to TRBD2. V lost 5 bases, J lost 6 bases, and 4 bases stayed unmatched. This CDR3 has 16 amino acids. Germline values: CDR1 SGHTA, CDR2 FQGNSA. CDR3 nucleotides: TGTGCCAGCAGCCCCTGGACTAGCGGGAGGGCCGGGGAGCTGTTTTTT. The encoded protein is CASSPWTSGRAGELFF.